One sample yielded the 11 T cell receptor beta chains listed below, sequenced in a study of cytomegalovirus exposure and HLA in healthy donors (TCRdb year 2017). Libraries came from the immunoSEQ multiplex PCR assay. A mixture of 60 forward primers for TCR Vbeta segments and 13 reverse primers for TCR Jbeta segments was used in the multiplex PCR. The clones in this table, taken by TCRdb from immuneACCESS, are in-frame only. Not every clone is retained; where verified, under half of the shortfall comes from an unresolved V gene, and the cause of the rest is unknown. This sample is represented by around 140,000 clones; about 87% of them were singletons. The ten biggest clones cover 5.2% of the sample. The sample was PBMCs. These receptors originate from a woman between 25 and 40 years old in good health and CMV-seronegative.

Written as DNA, the CDR3 is TGTGCCAGCAGCATGGTAGGGGACACTGAAGCTTTCTTT. It is translated as CASSMVGDTEAFF. The J gene is TRBJ1-1, the V gene TRBV7-9; weak D call: TRBD1 (5 bases). Between the trimmed V and J ends, which lost 5 bases and 3 bases, there was a span of 10 bases. CDR1 and CDR2 (germline): SEHNR, FQNEAQ (reference sequence). The length of the CDR3 is 13 residues.

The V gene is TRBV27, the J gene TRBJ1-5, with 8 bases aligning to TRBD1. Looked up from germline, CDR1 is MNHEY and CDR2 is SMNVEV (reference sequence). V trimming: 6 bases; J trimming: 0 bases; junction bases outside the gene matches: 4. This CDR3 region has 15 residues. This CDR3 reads CASSLQGVSNQPQHF. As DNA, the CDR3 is TGTGCCAGCAGCTTACAGGGGGTTAGCAATCAGCCCCAGCATTTT.

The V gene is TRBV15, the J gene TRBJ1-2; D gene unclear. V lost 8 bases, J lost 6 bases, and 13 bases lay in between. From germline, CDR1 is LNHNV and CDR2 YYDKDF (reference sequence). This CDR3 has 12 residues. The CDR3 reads CATPDGRDGYTF. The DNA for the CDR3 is TGTGCCACCCCCGACGGGAGGGATGGCTACACCTTC.

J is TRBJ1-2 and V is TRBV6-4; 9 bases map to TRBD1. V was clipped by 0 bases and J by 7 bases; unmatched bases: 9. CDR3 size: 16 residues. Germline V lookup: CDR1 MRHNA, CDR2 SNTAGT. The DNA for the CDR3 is TGTGCCAGCAGTGACTCTTGGGACAGGGATCCCCCTGGCTACACCTTC. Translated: CASSDSWDRDPPGYTF.

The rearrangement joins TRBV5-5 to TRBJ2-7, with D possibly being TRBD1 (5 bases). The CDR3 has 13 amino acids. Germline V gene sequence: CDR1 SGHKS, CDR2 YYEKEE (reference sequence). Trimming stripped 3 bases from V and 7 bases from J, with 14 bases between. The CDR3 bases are TGTGCCAGCAGCTCTCCAGGGCGTTGGGAGCAGTACTTC. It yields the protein CASSSPGRWEQYF.

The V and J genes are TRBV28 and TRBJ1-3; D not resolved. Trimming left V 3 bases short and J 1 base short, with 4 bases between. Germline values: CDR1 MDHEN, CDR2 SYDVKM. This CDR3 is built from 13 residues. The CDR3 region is CASSLSSGNTIYF. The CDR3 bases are TGTGCCAGCAGTTTGTCGTCTGGAAACACCATATATTTT.

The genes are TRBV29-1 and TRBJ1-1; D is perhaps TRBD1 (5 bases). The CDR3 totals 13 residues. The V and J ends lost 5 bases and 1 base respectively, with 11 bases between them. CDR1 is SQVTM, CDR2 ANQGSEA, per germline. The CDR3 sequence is CSVRRQGNTEAFF. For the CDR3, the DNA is TGCAGCGTTAGGCGGCAGGGGAACACTGAAGCTTTCTTT. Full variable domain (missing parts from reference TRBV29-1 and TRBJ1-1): SAVISQKPSRDICQRGTSLTIQCQVDSQVTMMFWYRQQPGQSLTLIATANQGSEATYESGFVIDKFPISRPNLTFSTLTVSNMSPEDSSIYLCSVRRQGNTEAFFGQGTRLTVV.

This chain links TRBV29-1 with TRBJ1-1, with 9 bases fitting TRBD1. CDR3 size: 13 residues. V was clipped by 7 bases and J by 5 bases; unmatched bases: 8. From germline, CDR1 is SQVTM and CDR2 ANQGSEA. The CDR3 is CSAADRGLTEAFF. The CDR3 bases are TGCAGCGCTGCCGACAGGGGGTTAACTGAAGCTTTCTTT.

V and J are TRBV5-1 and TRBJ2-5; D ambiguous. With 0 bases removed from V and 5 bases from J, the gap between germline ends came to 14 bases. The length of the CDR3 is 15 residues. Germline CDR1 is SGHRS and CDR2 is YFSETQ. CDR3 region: CASSLEQLKRETQYF. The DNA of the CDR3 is TGCGCCAGCAGCTTGGAACAGCTCAAAAGGGAGACCCAGTACTTC.

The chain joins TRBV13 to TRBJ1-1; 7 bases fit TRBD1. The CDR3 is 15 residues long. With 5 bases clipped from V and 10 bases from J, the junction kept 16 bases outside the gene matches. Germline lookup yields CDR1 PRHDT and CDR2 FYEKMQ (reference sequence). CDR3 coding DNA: TGTGCCAGCAGCCAAGGGTTAGGGGGCCCCGCCGGAGCTTTCTTT. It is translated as CASSQGLGGPAGAFF. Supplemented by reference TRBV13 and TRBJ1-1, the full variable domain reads AAGVIQSPRHLIKEKRETATLKCYPIPRHDTVYWYQQGPGQDPQFLISFYEKMQSDKGSIPDRFSAQQFSDYHSELNMSSLELGDSALYFCASSQGLGGPAGAFFGQGTRLTVV.

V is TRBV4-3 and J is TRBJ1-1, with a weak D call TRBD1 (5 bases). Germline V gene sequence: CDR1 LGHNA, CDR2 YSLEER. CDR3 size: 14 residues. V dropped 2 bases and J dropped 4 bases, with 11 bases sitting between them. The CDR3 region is CASSQQGVGTEAFF. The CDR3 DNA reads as TGCGCCAGCAGCCAACAGGGTGTAGGCACTGAAGCTTTCTTT.